Presented here are 14 T cell receptor beta chains from one specimen sequenced in a study of cytomegalovirus exposure and HLA in healthy donors. The PCR was carried out with 60 Vbeta primers and 13 Jbeta primers. Profiling relied on immunoSEQ multiplex PCR, and the TCRdb table lists in-frame clones only, not all of them. The sample has hundreds of thousands of clones, around four fifths seen once. Specimen: PBMCs. These receptors were taken from a male donor in good health and CMV-seronegative.

The chain joins TRBV5-4 to TRBJ1-4; 7 bases are a match to TRBD1. Germline values: CDR1 SGHNT, CDR2 YYREEE (reference sequence). Losses at the gene ends were 0 bases for V and 5 bases for J; bases not matched to a gene: 4. The CDR3 totals 15 residues. The CDR3, as DNA: TGTGCCAGCAGCTTGGACAGGGGCAGAAATGAAAAACTGTTTTTT. Encoded protein: CASSLDRGRNEKLFF. Full variable domain (missing parts from reference TRBV5-4 and TRBJ1-4): ETGVTQSPTHLIKTRGQQVTLRCSSQSGHNTVSWYQQALGQGPQFIFQYYREEENGRGNFPPRFSGLQFPNYSSELNVNALELDDSALYLCASSLDRGRNEKLFFGSGTQLSVL.

The chain couples TRBV5-6 to TRBJ1-1; D may be TRBD1 (5 bases). Trimming took 0 bases from V and 0 from J, leaving 9 bases between them. Germline V lookup: CDR1 SGHDT, CDR2 YYEEEE. The CDR3 sequence is 15 residues long. As DNA, the CDR3 is TGTGCCAGCAGCTTGGGGCCAGGGCTGAACACTGAAGCTTTCTTT. Its translation is CASSLGPGLNTEAFF. The full variable domain, rest sourced from reference TRBV5-6 and TRBJ1-1, is DAGVTQSPTHLIKTRGQQVTLRCSPKSGHDTVSWYQQALGQGPQFIFQYYEEEERQRGNFPDRFSGHQFPNYSSELNVNALLLGDSALYLCASSLGPGLNTEAFFGQGTRLTVV.

The gene calls are TRBV19 and TRBJ1-1; 8 bases map to TRBD1. Per germline, CDR1 LNHDA and CDR2 SQIVND (reference sequence). V was clipped by 10 bases and J by 6 bases; unmatched bases: 4. The CDR3 consists of 11 residues. DNA of the CDR3: TGTGCCACCCGGACAGGGCCTGAAGCTTTCTTT. This gives the protein CATRTGPEAFF.

The chain employs TRBV21-1 and TRBJ2-1; no DNA check was done on the table's D call, TRBD1. TRBV21-1 is annotated as a pseudogene. The CDR3 runs 21 residues. CDR3 residues: CASSKDRGTGGIDSSYNEQFF. CDR3 nucleotide sequence: TGTGCCAGCAGCAAAGATAGGGGGACAGGGGGCATCGATAGCTCCTACAATGAGCAGTTCTTC.

In this sample, this clone turned up a few times. This chain uses TRBV6-5 with TRBJ2-7; TRBD2 aligns across 10 bases. Germline CDR1 MNHEY, CDR2 SVGAGI. V lost 6 bases, J lost 5 bases, and 7 bases stayed unmatched. The CDR3 is 14 residues long. The CDR3 is CASRLAGIGNEQYF. CDR3 bases: TGTGCCAGCAGACTAGCGGGAATCGGGAACGAGCAGTACTTC.

The chain is built from TRBV9 and TRBJ2-3; 7 bases fit TRBD1. V shed 3 bases and J 2 bases; nucleotides not matched to a gene: 3. CDR3 size: 14 residues. In germline, CDR1 is SGDLS, CDR2 YYNGEE. CDR3 protein: CASSETGTTDTQYF. The DNA of the CDR3 is TGTGCCAGCAGCGAGACAGGGACCACAGATACGCAGTATTTT.

The sample holds many counts of this clone. One junction end does not reproduce the germline sequence, and a read error may be involved. The V and J genes are TRBV7-9 and TRBJ2-7; 10 nucleotides agree with TRBD2. The CDR3 is made up of 13 amino acids. CDR1 is SEHNR and CDR2 is FQNEAQ in the germline V gene (reference sequence). CDR3 sequence reads: CASSLAGAYEQYF. The DNA for the CDR3 is TGTGCCAGCAGCCTAGCGGGAGCCTACGAGCAGTACTTC.

The chain couples TRBV30 to TRBJ2-4; 7 nucleotides agree with TRBD2. The trim removed 0 bases at V and 3 bases at J, leaving 2 bases unmatched. The CDR3 has 14 residues. CDR1 GTSNPN and CDR2 SVGIG come from the germline V gene (reference sequence). The CDR3, as DNA: TGTGCCTGGAGTGTTTGGGGGGGCAAAAACATTCAGTACTTC. Its translation: CAWSVWGGKNIQYF.

J is TRBJ2-7 and V is TRBV7-9; the D gene is possibly TRBD1 (5 bases). Germline lookup yields CDR1 SEHNR and CDR2 FQNEAQ (reference sequence). The CDR3 is made up of 15 amino acids. The germline V and J ends were trimmed by 5 bases and 2 bases, with 16 bases remaining between them. The CDR3 bases are TGTGCCAGCAGCCGCGCCATGGGGCAAACCTACGAGCAGTACTTC. Translating gives CASSRAMGQTYEQYF.

There are a few counts of this clone. The chain carries TRBV11-3 and TRBJ2-7; D remains ambiguous. Trimming stripped 5 bases from V and 6 bases from J, with 14 bases between. Germline assignment: CDR1 SGHNT and CDR2 YENEEA. The CDR3 spans 13 residues. The CDR3 is CASSPSRGTEQYF. In DNA form, the CDR3 reads TGTGCCAGCAGCCCTTCTCGCGGCACCGAGCAGTACTTC.

This clone appeared a single time. The rearrangement joins TRBV28 to TRBJ2-2; TRBD2 matches 7 bases. CDR1 and CDR2 (germline): MDHEN, SYDVKM. The trim removed 4 bases at V and 5 bases at J, leaving 10 bases unmatched. The CDR3 is 16 residues long. CDR3 bases: TGTGCCAGCAGTTCCAATCGGGACTATTCGACCGGGGAGCTGTTTTTT. Translation: CASSSNRDYSTGELFF.

The rearrangement joins TRBV28 to TRBJ2-1; TRBD1 is a possible D gene (5 bases). The V gene's germline CDR1 is MDHEN and CDR2 SYDVKM. The CDR3 is 14 residues long. V gave up 6 bases and J gave up 0 bases, with 9 bases separating them. The CDR3 nucleotides are TGTGCCAGCAGGGGGCTAGACTCCTACAATGAGCAGTTCTTC. This gives the protein CASRGLDSYNEQFF.

The chain joins TRBV2 to TRBJ1-4; D uncertain. Germline lookup yields CDR1 SNHLY and CDR2 FYNNEI. The CDR3 extends over 12 amino acids. V lost 6 bases to trimming and J lost 7 bases, with 9 bases between them. The CDR3: CASRESSEKLFF. The DNA of the CDR3 is TGTGCCAGCAGGGAATCGAGTGAAAAACTGTTTTTT.

CDR3 nucleotide sequence: TGTGCCAGCAGTTCATCGGTGACAGGGATGGACGAGCAGTACTTC. Translated: CASSSSVTGMDEQYF. The V call is TRBV9, the J call TRBJ2-7, with 7 bases aligning to TRBD1. The germline gives CDR1 SGDLS, CDR2 YYNGEE. Germline trimming cut 5 bases from V and 5 bases from J; bases unmatched to any gene: 13. The CDR3 length is 15 residues.